The 3 T cell receptor beta chains listed next were all sequenced from one sample in a study of identical twins. Via MiXCR, TCRdb re-called the 5' RACE reads, giving one row per CDR3 protein. The sample records about 330,000 distinct CDR3 sequences, 9% to 15% being singletons. The same sample was also used in a study of yellow fever vaccine responses in identical twins.

The sequenced material came from CD8+ T cells sorted from blood. The receptors were sampled from a woman aged 18-29 years in good health.

This clonotype occurred many times. V is TRBV9 and J is TRBJ2-2; no firm D call. Looked up from germline, CDR1 is SGDLS and CDR2 is YYNGEE. Trimming shortened V by 2 bases and J by 6 bases, and 8 bases separated the two germline ends. This CDR3 is built from 13 residues. CDR3 sequence: CASSVSVAGELFF. CDR3 sequence (DNA): TGTGCCAGCAGCGTTTCGGTGGCCGGGGAGCTGTTTTTT.

This CDR3 reads CASSLDLKETQYF. CDR3 coding DNA: TGTGCCAGCAGCTTAGATCTGAAAGAGACCCAGTACTTC. V usage is TRBV7-9 and J usage is TRBJ2-5; D is uncertain. Trimming left V 1 base short and J 3 bases short, with 6 bases between. The germline gives CDR1 SEHNR, CDR2 FQNEAQ (reference sequence). This CDR3 contains 13 residues.

This clonotype has more than one count but fewer than ten. V and J are TRBV2 and TRBJ2-1, with 8 bases fitting TRBD2. Unmatched junction bases numbered 6, after V lost 7 bases and J lost 10 bases. The CDR3 covers 12 residues. CDR1 is SNHLY and CDR2 is FYNNEI in the germline V gene. The CDR3, as DNA: TGTGCCAGCATAAACGGGGGGGGGGAGCAGTTCTTC. It yields the protein CASINGGGEQFF.